These T cell receptor beta chains were read from a single sample in a study of the immune and genomic landscape of osteosarcoma. Measured with immunoSEQ multiplex PCR; TCRdb has only the in-frame clones, and not every one. The sample yields about 10,000 clones, 71% seen once. The sample consisted of osteosarcoma tumor tissue from the lung. Receptor source: a human donor with osteosarcoma. The CDR3 runs from the conserved cysteine through the conserved F or W. The order of the fields is clone size, CDR3 length, J gene, D gene, V gene, CDR3 protein, CDR3 DNA. D genes are given only for firm matches. Clone size is stated in some rows and not others, as once, few, many or a class when expanded.

>once|14|TRBJ1-4|TRBD1|TRBV7-9
CASSPGTGDEKLFF
TGTGCCAGCAGCCCCGGGACAGGGGATGAAAAACTGTTTTTT
>-|14|TRBJ2-1|TRBD2|TRBV6-4
CASSAASGPNEQFF
TGTGCCAGCAGTGCCGCTAGCGGGCCGAATGAGCAGTTCTTC
>few|13|TRBJ2-7|-|TRBV7-8
CASSLLATYEQYF
TGTGCCAGCAGCTTGCTTGCCACCTACGAGCAGTACTTC
>-|15|TRBJ2-2|-|TRBV7-9
CASRRVGGPTGELFF
TGTGCCAGCAGACGGGTGGGGGGTCCCACCGGGGAGCTGTTTTTT
>-|15|TRBJ2-3|-|TRBV28
CASSLVAEGTDTQYF
TGTGCCAGCAGTTTAGTAGCGGAGGGGACAGATACGCAGTATTTT
>-|11|TRBJ1-5|-|TRBV6-1
CASSDNQPQHF
TGTGCCAGCAGTGACAATCAGCCCCAGCATTTT
>few|14|TRBJ2-5|TRBD1|TRBV29-1
CSVTGTGGQETQYF
TGCAGCGTCACCGGGACAGGGGGCCAAGAGACCCAGTACTTC
>few|9|TRBJ1-1|-|TRBV20-1
CSARAVAFF
TGCAGTGCTAGGGCGGTAGCTTTCTTT
>-|14|TRBJ1-1|-|TRBV10-3
CAINQIGANTEAFF
TGTGCCATCAACCAAATAGGGGCGAACACTGAAGCTTTCTTT
>once|14|TRBJ1-2|TRBD1|TRBV5-1
CASRPQGEGYGYTF
TGCGCCAGCAGGCCACAGGGGGAGGGCTATGGCTACACCTTC
>-|14|TRBJ2-5|TRBD2|TRBV5-6
CASSLSAGRKTQYF
TGTGCCAGCAGCTTGTCAGCGGGACGGAAGACCCAGTACTTC
>-|11|TRBJ2-5|-|TRBV20-1
CSALREETQYF
TGCAGTGCACTCCGTGAAGAGACCCAGTACTTC
>-|17|TRBJ2-5|TRBD1|TRBV19
CASSIHGTEPGSSPQYF
TGTGCCAGTAGTATTCACGGGACAGAGCCGGGTAGTTCGCCCCAGTACTTC
>-|17|TRBJ2-1|TRBD2|TRBV5-1
CASSLAKGSGRSNEQFF
TGCGCCAGCAGCTTGGCCAAAGGGAGCGGGAGAAGCAATGAGCAGTTCTTC
>-|12|TRBJ2-1|TRBD2|TRBV10-1
CASSGGTSLQFF
TGCGCCAGCAGTGGGGGGACTAGCTTGCAGTTCTTC
>-|13|TRBJ1-1|-|TRBV19
CATAPGMNTEAFF
TGTGCCACCGCCCCAGGGATGAACACTGAAGCTTTCTTT
>-|12|TRBJ2-7|-|TRBV6-1
CASSVGLYEQYF
TGTGCCAGCAGTGTCGGCCTCTACGAGCAGTACTTC
>-|16|TRBJ2-3|TRBD2|TRBV7-3
CASSPQSGRGTDTQYF
TGTGCCAGCAGCCCCCAAAGCGGGAGAGGCACAGATACGCAGTATTTT
>-|15|TRBJ2-1|TRBD2|TRBV9
CASSTLSGSASEQFF
TGTGCCAGCAGCACCCTTAGCGGGAGTGCCAGTGAGCAGTTCTTC
>once|15|TRBJ2-3|TRBD1|TRBV6-4
CASSDGTGGTDTQYF
TGTGCCAGCAGTGACGGGACAGGGGGCACAGATACGCAGTATTTT
>-|13|TRBJ2-7|-|TRBV5-4
CASSYEPGAEQYF
TGTGCCAGCAGTTATGAACCCGGGGCCGAGCAGTACTTC
>-|15|TRBJ1-5|TRBD1|TRBV5-1
CASSPEGQGHQPQHF
TGCGCCAGCAGCCCCGAGGGACAGGGTCATCAGCCCCAGCATTTT
>-|13|TRBJ1-4|-|TRBV9
CASSREVGEKLFF
TGTGCCAGCTCCAGGGAGGTCGGGGAAAAACTGTTTTTT
>-|13|TRBJ1-1|-|TRBV21-1
CASSCGTHTEAFF
TGTGCCAGCAGTTGCGGGACACACACTGAAGCTTTCTTT
>-|12|TRBJ2-1|-|TRBV5-1
CASSEQANEQFF
TGCGCCAGCAGCGAACAGGCTAATGAGCAGTTCTTC
>-|14|TRBJ2-2|-|TRBV30
CAWSIGQRTGELFF
TGTGCCTGGAGTATAGGGCAGAGGACCGGGGAGCTGTTTTTT
>-|11|TRBJ1-1|-|TRBV2
CASSLTGRAFF
TGTGCCAGCAGCCTGACGGGAAGGGCTTTCTTT
>once|13|TRBJ2-5|-|TRBV11-2
CASSVYHQETQYF
TGTGCCAGCAGCGTATACCATCAAGAGACCCAGTACTTC
>-|14|TRBJ1-2|TRBD1|TRBV18
CASSPTQQGGGYTF
TGTGCCAGCTCACCTACCCAACAGGGGGGTGGCTACACCTTC
>-|16|TRBJ2-2|-|TRBV10-1
CASSGLDGRRTGELFF
TGCGCCAGCAGTGGCCTTGACGGGAGAAGGACCGGGGAGCTGTTTTTT
>medium-sized|14|TRBJ1-2|-|TRBV19
CASRVVGAAYGYTF
TGTGCCAGTAGGGTGGTAGGGGCCGCCTATGGCTACACCTTC
>few|14|TRBJ1-1|-|TRBV19
CASSAAGSPHEAFF
TGTGCCAGTAGTGCCGCCGGCTCCCCACATGAAGCTTTCTTT
>-|13|TRBJ2-2|-|TRBV9
CASSGGWSGELFF
TGTGCCAGCAGTGGTGGGTGGAGCGGGGAGCTGTTTTTT
>-|16|TRBJ2-7|TRBD2|TRBV7-2
CASSRDGLAGRYEQYF
TGTGCCAGCAGTCGAGATGGCCTAGCGGGGCGGTACGAGCAGTACTTC
>once|11|TRBJ1-3|-|TRBV2
CASWAGNTIYF
TGTGCCAGCTGGGCCGGAAACACCATATATTTT
>-|14|TRBJ2-7|TRBD2|TRBV27
CASSIAGDPYEQYF
TGTGCCAGCAGTATAGCGGGAGATCCCTACGAGCAGTACTTC
>-|13|TRBJ1-3|-|TRBV9
CASSVGGGNTIYF
TGTGCCAGCAGCGTAGGGGGAGGGAACACCATATATTTT